This T cell receptor (beta chain) was identified in a study of radiation and T cells in renal cell carcinoma. Study results and caveats: In blood, top tumor clones expanded by 2 weeks, shrinking by 4.

To note about this clone: Its antigen is unknown.

The time point: blood 2 weeks post-SBRT. Treatment reported: 15 Gy SBRT to primary tumor, nephrectomy 4 weeks later. Assay: immunoSEQ multiplex PCR; the TCRdb copy retains only in-frame clones and omits some. The sample lists 120,000 or so clones, roughly four fifths seen once, with 5% to 6.5% in the top ten. The specimen was blood, collected from a patient whose treatment included radiotherapy and nephrectomy. The TCR originated in a man between 50 and 59 years old with renal cell carcinoma.

DNA for the CDR3: TGCGCCAGCAGCCCGGGGACAGGGGAGGAAAAACTGTTTTTT. This translates into CASSPGTGEEKLFF. The chain carries TRBV5-1 and TRBJ1-4, with 10 bases that match TRBD1. CDR1 and CDR2 (germline): SGHRS, YFSETQ. The CDR3 length is 14 residues. V was pared by 4 bases and J by 8 bases, with 5 bases of the junction left unmatched.